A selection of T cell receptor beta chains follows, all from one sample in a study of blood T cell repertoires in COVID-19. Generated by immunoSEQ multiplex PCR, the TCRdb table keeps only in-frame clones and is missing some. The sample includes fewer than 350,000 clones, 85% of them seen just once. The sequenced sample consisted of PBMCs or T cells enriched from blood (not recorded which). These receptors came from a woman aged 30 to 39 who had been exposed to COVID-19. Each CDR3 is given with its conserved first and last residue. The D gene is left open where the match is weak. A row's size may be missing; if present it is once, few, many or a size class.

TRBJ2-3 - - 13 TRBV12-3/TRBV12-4 CASSLGAQDTQYF TGTGCCAGCAGTTTAGGCGCACAGGATACGCAGTATTTT
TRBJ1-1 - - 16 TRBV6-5 CASSYPILGGNTEAFF TGTGCCAGCAGTTACCCCATCCTCGGGGGGAACACTGAAGCTTTCTTT
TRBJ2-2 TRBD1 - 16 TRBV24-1 CATSRRDRGFAGELFF TGTGCCACTTCACGCCGGGACAGGGGGTTCGCCGGGGAGCTGTTTTTT
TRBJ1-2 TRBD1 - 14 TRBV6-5 CASSSRDRSYGYTF TGTGCCAGCAGTTCAAGGGACAGGAGCTATGGCTACACCTTC
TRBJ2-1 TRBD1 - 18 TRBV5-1 CASSSSGTGVFTYNEQFF TGCGCCAGCAGCTCTTCCGGGACAGGGGTCTTCACCTACAATGAGCAGTTCTTC
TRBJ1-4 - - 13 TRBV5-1 CASSLPSREKLFF TGCGCCAGCAGCTTGCCCAGTCGCGAAAAACTGTTTTTT
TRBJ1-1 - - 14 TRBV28 CASSLVRRGTEAFF TGTGCCAGCAGTTTAGTCCGACGGGGCACTGAAGCTTTCTTT
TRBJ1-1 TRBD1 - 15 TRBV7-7 CASSPWGQGNTEAFF TGTGCTAGCAGCCCCTGGGGACAGGGGAACACTGAAGCTTTCTTT
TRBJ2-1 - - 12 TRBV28 CASSSGSVQQFF TGTGCCAGCAGTTCCGGGAGCGTCCAGCAGTTCTTC
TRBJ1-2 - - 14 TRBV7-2 CASSSVLGGIGYTF TGTGCCAGCAGCTCCGTCTTGGGCGGGATTGGCTACACCTTC
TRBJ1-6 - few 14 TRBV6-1 CASSEQALGSPLHF TGTGCCAGCAGTGAACAGGCCCTTGGGTCACCCCTCCACTTT
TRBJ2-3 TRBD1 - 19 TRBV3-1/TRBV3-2 CASSRLRGTGVISTDTQYF TGTGCCAGCAGTCGCCTTAGAGGGACAGGGGTAATTAGCACAGATACGCAGTATTTT
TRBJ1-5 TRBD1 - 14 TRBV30 CAWSVQGDEQPQHF TGTGCCTGGAGTGTACAGGGGGATGAACAGCCCCAGCATTTT
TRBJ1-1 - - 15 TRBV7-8 CASSLARTPSTEAFF TGTGCCAGCAGCTTAGCGCGGACACCCTCCACTGAAGCTTTCTTT
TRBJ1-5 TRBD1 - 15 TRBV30 CACDRGRNSNQPQHF TGTGCCTGTGACAGGGGGCGTAATAGCAATCAGCCCCAGCATTTT
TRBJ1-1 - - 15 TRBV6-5 CASSQRTLFESEAFF TGTGCCAGCAGCCAAAGGACACTTTTTGAGTCTGAAGCTTTCTTT